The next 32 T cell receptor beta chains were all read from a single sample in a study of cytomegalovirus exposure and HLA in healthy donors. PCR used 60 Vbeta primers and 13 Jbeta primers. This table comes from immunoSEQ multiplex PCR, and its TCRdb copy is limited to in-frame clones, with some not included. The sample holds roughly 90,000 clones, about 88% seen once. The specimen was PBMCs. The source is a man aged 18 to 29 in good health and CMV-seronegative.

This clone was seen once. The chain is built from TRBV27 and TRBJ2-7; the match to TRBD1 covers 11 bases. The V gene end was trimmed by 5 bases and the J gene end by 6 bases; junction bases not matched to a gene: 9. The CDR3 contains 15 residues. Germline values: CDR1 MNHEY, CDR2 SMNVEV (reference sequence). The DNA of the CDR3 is TGTGCCAGCAGTCCCTCCCGGGACAGGGGGGTCGAGCAGTACTTC. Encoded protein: CASSPSRDRGVEQYF.

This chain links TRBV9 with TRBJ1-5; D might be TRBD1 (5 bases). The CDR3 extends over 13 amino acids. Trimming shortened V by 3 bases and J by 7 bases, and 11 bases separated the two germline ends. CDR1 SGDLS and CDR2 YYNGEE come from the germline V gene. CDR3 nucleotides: TGTGCCAGCAGCGGCGCACCAGGGCAGCCCCAGCATTTT. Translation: CASSGAPGQPQHF. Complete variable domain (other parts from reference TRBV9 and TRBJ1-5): DSGVTQTPKHLITATGQRVTLRCSPRSGDLSVYWYQQSLDQGLQFLIQYYNGEERAKGNILERFSAQQFPDLHSELNLSSLELGDSALYFCASSGAPGQPQHFGDGTRLSIL.

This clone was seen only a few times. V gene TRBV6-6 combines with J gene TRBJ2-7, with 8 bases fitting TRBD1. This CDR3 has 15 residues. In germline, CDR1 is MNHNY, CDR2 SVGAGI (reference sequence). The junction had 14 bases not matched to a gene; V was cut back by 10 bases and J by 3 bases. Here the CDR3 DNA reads TGTGCCACCCGAACAGGGGGACAGACTTTCTACGAGCAGTACTTC. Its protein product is CATRTGGQTFYEQYF.

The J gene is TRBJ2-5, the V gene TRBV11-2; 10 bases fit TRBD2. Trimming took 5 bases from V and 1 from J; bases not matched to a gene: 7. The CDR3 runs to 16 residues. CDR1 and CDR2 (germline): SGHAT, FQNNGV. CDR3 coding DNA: TGTGCCAGCAGCCGCAGCGGGAGGGTAGCCCAAGAGACCCAGTACTTC. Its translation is CASSRSGRVAQETQYF.

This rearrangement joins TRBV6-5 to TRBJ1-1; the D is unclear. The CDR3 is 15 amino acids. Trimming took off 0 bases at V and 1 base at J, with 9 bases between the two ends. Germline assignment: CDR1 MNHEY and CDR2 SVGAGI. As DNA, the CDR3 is TGTGCCAGCAGTTACTCGGAGACCGCGAACACTGAAGCTTTCTTT. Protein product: CASSYSETANTEAFF.

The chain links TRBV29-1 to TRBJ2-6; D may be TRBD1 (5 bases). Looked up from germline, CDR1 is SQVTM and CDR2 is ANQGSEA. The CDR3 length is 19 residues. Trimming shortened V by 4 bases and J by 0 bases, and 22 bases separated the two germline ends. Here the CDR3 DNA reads TGCAGCGTTGCAATGGAAACACACAGGAAATTCTCTGGGGCCAACGTCCTGACTTTC. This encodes CSVAMETHRKFSGANVLTF.

The CDR3 nucleotides read TGTGCCAGCAGCGGGGCGTACGGCAATACGCAGTATTTT. It specifies CASSGAYGNTQYF. The chain links TRBV7-8 to TRBJ2-3; weak D call: TRBD1 (5 bases). V gave up 5 bases and J gave up 7 bases, with 13 bases separating them. The length of the CDR3 is 13 residues. From germline, CDR1 is SGHVS and CDR2 FQNEAQ.

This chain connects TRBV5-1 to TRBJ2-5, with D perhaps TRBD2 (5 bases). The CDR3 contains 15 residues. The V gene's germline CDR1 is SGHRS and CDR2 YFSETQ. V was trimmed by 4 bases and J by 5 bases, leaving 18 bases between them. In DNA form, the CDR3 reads TGCGCCAGCAGCCTACATTCAAATTCGGGGGAGACCCAGTACTTC. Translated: CASSLHSNSGETQYF.

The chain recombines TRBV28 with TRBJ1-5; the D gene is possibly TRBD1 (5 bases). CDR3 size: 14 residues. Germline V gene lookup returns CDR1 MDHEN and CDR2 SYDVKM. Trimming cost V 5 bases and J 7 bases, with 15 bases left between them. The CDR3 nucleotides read TGTGCCAGCAGTCTTCTAGGGGCCGGCCAGCCCCAGCATTTT. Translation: CASSLLGAGQPQHF.

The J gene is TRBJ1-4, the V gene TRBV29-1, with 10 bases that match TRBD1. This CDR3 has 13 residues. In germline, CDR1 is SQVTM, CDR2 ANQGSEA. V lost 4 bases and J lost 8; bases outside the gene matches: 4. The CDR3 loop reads CSVGGTGDEKLFF. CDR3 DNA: TGCAGCGTTGGCGGGACAGGGGACGAAAAACTGTTTTTT. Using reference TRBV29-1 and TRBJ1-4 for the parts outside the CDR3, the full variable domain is SAVISQKPSRDICQRGTSLTIQCQVDSQVTMMFWYRQQPGQSLTLIATANQGSEATYESGFVIDKFPISRPNLTFSTLTVSNMSPEDSSIYLCSVGGTGDEKLFFGSGTQLSVL.

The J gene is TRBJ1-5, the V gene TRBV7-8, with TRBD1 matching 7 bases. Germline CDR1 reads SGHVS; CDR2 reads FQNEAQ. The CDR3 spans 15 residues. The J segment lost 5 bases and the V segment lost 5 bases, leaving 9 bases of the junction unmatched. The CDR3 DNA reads TGTGCCAGCAGCCTACAGGGGCCTGGGTATCAGCCCCAGCATTTT. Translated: CASSLQGPGYQPQHF.

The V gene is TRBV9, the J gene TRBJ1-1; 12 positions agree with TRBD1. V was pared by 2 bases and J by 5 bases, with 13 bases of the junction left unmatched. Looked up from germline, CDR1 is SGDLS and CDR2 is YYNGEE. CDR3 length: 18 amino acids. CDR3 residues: CASSVGSGTGGLETEAFF. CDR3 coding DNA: TGTGCCAGCAGCGTTGGTTCAGGGACAGGGGGCTTGGAAACTGAAGCTTTCTTT.

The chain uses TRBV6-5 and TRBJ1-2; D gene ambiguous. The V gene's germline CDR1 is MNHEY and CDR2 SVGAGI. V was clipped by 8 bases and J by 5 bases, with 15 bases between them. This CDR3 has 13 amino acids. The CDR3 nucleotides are TGTGCCAGCGGGCCCCGTGGGTCTTATGGCTACACCTTC. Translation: CASGPRGSYGYTF.

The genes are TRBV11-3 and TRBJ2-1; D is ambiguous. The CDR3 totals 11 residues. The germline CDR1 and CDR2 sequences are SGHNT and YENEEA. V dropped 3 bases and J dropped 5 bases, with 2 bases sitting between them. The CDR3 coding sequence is TGTGCCAGCAGCTTCGACAATGAGCAGTTCTTC. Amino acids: CASSFDNEQFF.

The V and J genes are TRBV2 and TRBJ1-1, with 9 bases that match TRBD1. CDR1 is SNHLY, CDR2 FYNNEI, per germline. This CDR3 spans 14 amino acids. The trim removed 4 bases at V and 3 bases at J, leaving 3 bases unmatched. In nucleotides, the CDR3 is TGTGCCAGCAGTGGGGACAGGGCGGACACTGAAGCTTTCTTT. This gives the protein CASSGDRADTEAFF.

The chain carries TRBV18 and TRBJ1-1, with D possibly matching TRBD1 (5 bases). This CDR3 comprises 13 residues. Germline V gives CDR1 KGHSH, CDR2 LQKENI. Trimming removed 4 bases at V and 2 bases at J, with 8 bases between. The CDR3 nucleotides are TGTGCCAGCTCACGTCAGGGCAACACTGAAGCTTTCTTT. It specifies CASSRQGNTEAFF.

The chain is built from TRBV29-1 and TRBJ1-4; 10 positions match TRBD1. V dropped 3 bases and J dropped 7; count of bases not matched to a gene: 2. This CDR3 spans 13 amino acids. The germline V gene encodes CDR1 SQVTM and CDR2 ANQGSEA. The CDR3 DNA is TGCAGCGTTGAGTGGGACAGGGGTGAAAAACTGTTTTTT. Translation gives CSVEWDRGEKLFF.

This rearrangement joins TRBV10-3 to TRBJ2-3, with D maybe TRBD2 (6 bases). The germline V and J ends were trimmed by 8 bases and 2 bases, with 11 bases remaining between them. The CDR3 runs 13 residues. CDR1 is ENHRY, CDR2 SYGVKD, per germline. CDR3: CAIAPDYTDTQYF. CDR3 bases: TGTGCCATCGCCCCGGACTACACAGATACGCAGTATTTT.

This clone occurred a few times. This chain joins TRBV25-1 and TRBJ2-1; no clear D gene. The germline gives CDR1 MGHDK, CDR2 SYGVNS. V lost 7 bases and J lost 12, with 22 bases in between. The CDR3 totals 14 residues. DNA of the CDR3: TGTGCCAGCATCCCGACGTCGGTATCGACGGGGCAGTTCTTC. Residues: CASIPTSVSTGQFF.

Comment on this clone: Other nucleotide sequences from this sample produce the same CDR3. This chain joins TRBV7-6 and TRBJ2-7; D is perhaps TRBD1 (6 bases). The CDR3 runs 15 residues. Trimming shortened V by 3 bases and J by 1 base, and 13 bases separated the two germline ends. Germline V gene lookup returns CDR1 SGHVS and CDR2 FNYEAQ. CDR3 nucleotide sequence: TGTGCCAGCAGCTTGGCGGCAGGGGAATCCTACGAGCAGTACTTC. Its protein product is CASSLAAGESYEQYF.

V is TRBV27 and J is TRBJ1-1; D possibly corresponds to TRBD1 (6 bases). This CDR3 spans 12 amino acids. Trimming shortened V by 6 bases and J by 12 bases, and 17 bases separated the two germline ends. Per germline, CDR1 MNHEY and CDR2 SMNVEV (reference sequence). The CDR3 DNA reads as TGTGCCAGCAGCGGAACCACAGGGCTGACTTTCTTT. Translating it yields CASSGTTGLTFF.

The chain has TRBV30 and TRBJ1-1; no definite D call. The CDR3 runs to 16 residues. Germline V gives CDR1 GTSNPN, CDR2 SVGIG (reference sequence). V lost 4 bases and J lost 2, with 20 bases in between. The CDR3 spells CAWILDEGYLNTEAFF. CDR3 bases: TGTGCCTGGATTTTGGACGAGGGTTACCTTAACACTGAAGCTTTCTTT.

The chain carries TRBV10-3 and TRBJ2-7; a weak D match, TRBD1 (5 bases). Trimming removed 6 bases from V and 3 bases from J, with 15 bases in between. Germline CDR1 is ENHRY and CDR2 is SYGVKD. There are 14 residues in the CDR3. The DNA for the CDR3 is TGTGCCATCAGCGCGCGACCAGGGAACTACGAGCAGTACTTC. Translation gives CAISARPGNYEQYF.

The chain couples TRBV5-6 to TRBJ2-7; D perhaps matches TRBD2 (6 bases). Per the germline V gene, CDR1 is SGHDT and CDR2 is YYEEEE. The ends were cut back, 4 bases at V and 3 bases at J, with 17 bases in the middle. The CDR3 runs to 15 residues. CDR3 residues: CASSLGGWGGYEQYF. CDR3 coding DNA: TGTGCCAGCAGCCTCGGGGGTTGGGGTGGCTACGAGCAGTACTTC.

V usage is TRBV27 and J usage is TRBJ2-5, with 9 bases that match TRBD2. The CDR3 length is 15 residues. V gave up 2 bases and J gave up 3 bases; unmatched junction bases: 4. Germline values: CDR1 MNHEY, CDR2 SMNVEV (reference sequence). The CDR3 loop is CASSLAGTSKETQYF. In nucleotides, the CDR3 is TGTGCCAGCAGTTTAGCCGGGACTAGCAAAGAGACCCAGTACTTC.

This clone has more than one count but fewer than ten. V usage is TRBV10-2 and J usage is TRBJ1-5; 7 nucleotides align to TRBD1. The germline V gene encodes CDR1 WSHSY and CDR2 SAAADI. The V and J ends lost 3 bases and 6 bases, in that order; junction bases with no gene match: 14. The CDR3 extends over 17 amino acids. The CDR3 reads CASSELRNNRGSQPQHF. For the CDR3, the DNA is TGCGCCAGCAGTGAACTCCGGAATAACAGGGGATCTCAGCCCCAGCATTTT.

This chain's CDR3 is CASRQGARETQYF. DNA for the CDR3: TGTGCCAGTAGACAGGGGGCACGGGAGACCCAGTACTTC. This chain links TRBV19 with TRBJ2-5, with 9 nucleotides matching TRBD1. From germline, CDR1 is LNHDA and CDR2 SQIVND (reference sequence). Trimming cost V 6 bases and J 5 bases; bases outside gene matches: 4. The length of the CDR3 is 13 residues.

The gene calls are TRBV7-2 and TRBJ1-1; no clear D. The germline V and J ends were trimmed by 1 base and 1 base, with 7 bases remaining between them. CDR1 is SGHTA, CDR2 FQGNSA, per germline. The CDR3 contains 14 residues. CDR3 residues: CASSLGRGNTEAFF. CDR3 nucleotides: TGTGCCAGCAGCTTAGGGCGGGGGAACACTGAAGCTTTCTTT.

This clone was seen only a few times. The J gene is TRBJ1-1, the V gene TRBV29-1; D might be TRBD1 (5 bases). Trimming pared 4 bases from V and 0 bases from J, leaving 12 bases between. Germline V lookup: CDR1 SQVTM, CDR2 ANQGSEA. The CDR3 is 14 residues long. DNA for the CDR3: TGCAGCGTTGTGGGCAGGGTTATGAACACTGAAGCTTTCTTT. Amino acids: CSVVGRVMNTEAFF.

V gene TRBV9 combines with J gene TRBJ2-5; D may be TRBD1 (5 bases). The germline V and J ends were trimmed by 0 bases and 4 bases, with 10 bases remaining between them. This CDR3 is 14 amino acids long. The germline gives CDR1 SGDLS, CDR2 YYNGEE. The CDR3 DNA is TGTGCCAGCAGCGTAGATCAGGGTCGAGAGACCCAGTACTTC. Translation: CASSVDQGRETQYF.

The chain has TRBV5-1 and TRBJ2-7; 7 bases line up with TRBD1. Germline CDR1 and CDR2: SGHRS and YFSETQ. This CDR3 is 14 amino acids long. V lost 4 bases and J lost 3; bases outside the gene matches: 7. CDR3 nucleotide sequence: TGCGCCAGCAGCCCGGGGACAGCCAACTACGAGCAGTACTTC. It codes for CASSPGTANYEQYF.

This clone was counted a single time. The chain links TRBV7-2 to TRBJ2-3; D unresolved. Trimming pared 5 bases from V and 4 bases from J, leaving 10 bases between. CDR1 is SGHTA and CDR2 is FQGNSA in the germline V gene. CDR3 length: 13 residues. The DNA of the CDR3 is TGTGCCAGCAGCCCCCCTCCGGCAGATACGCAGTATTTT. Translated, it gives CASSPPPADTQYF.